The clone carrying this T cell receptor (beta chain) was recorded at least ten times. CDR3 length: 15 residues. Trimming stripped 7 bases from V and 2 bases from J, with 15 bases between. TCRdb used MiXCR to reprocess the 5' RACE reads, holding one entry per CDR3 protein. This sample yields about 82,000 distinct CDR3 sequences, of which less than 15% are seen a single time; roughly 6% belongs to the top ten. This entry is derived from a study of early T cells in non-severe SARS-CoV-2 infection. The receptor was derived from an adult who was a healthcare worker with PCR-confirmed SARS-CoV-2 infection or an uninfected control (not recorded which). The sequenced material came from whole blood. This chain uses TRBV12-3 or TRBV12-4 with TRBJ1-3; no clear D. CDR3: CASKHFRATGNTIYF. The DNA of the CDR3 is TGTGCCAGCAAACATTTTCGGGCCACTGGAAACACCATATATTTT.